Listed here are 25 T cell receptor beta chains from one sample, sequenced in a study of cytomegalovirus exposure and HLA in healthy donors. Primers for the PCR totalled 60 Vbeta and 13 Jbeta. Assay: immunoSEQ multiplex PCR; the TCRdb copy retains only in-frame clones and omits some. The sample carries more than 110,000 clones, around 79% recorded once. Sequencing was carried out using PBMCs. These receptors were obtained from a female donor in good health and CMV-seronegative.

The chain has TRBV9 and TRBJ1-2, with D tentatively TRBD1 (6 bases). Germline CDR1 reads SGDLS; CDR2 reads YYNGEE. The CDR3 totals 14 residues. Deletions cut 4 bases from V and 2 bases from J, with 12 bases between. The CDR3 here is CASSLLGANYGYTF. CDR3 bases: TGTGCCAGCAGCCTTCTGGGGGCGAACTATGGCTACACCTTC.

This rearrangement joins TRBV19 to TRBJ1-2; D is perhaps TRBD1 (5 bases). There are 15 residues in the CDR3. V was cut by 3 bases and J by 0 bases, with 11 bases left in between. Germline V gives CDR1 LNHDA, CDR2 SQIVND (reference sequence). The CDR3 sequence is CASSMGLQANYGYTF. CDR3 nucleotide sequence: TGTGCCAGTAGTATGGGGTTACAGGCTAACTATGGCTACACCTTC.

The genes are TRBV4-3 and TRBJ2-3; possibly TRBD1 for D (5 bases). Trimming stripped 0 bases from V and 1 base from J, with 8 bases between. This CDR3 is 15 amino acids long. Germline loops: CDR1 LGHNA, CDR2 YSLEER. The DNA of the CDR3 is TGCGCCAGCAGCCAAGATGGGGCCGGCACAGATACGCAGTATTTT. It codes for CASSQDGAGTDTQYF.

The J gene is TRBJ1-1, the V gene TRBV7-9; TRBD1 aligns across 9 bases. In germline, CDR1 is SEHNR, CDR2 FQNEAQ (reference sequence). The V and J ends lost 5 bases and 0 bases, in that order; junction bases with no gene match: 7. CDR3 length: 16 amino acids. DNA of the CDR3: TGTGCCAGCAGCCGGGACAGGGCCTTCATGAACACTGAAGCTTTCTTT. Translated, it gives CASSRDRAFMNTEAFF.

This clone was seen a few times. The chain joins TRBV28 to TRBJ1-4, with 7 bases lining up with TRBD1. The CDR3 runs 14 residues. From germline, CDR1 is MDHEN and CDR2 SYDVKM. V was pared by 7 bases and J by 3 bases, with 5 bases of the junction left unmatched. The DNA of the CDR3 is TGTGCCAGCACCAAGACAGGGTCTAATGAAAAACTGTTTTTT. Amino acids: CASTKTGSNEKLFF.

The V gene is TRBV2, the J gene TRBJ2-5; TRBD2 aligns across 9 bases. The V gene's germline CDR1 is SNHLY and CDR2 FYNNEI. J gave up 1 base and V 7 bases, and 10 bases lay outside the gene matches. The CDR3 sequence is 16 residues long. CDR3 DNA sequence: TGTGCCAGCACCAGATTACTAGCGGGCGCCCAAGAGACCCAGTACTTC. Its protein is CASTRLLAGAQETQYF.

The chain links TRBV10-3 to TRBJ2-7, with TRBD2 matching over 7 bases. From germline, CDR1 is ENHRY and CDR2 SYGVKD. CDR3 length equals 14 residues. Trimming at V came to 3 bases and at J to 1 base, leaving 3 bases not matched to a gene. The CDR3 loop reads CAISDGLGSYEQYF. CDR3 in DNA: TGTGCCATCAGTGACGGACTAGGATCCTACGAGCAGTACTTC.

This sequence joins TRBV7-6 and TRBJ2-5; tentative D call: TRBD2 (6 bases). The CDR3 length is 14 residues. Germline values: CDR1 SGHVS, CDR2 FNYEAQ. Trimming removed 4 bases from V and 8 bases from J, with 17 bases in between. CDR3 bases: TGTGCCAGCAGCTCAGATAGTGGGGGGACTACCCAGTACTTC. This codes for CASSSDSGGTTQYF.

This clone was detected only a few times. V is TRBV5-1 and J is TRBJ2-6; 7 nucleotides match TRBD2. CDR3 size: 16 residues. V trimming: 0 bases; J trimming: 2 bases; junction bases outside the gene matches: 2. Germline assignment: CDR1 SGHRS and CDR2 YFSETQ. CDR3 in DNA: TGCGCCAGCAGCTTGGTTGCGGGAGCTGGGGCCAACGTCCTGACTTTC. Amino acids: CASSLVAGAGANVLTF.

This clone has only one observation. The chain carries TRBV2 and TRBJ2-1, with 8 bases lining up with TRBD2. The CDR3 totals 16 residues. With 6 bases clipped from V and 0 bases from J, the junction kept 7 bases outside the gene matches. CDR1 is SNHLY, CDR2 FYNNEI, per germline. The CDR3 DNA follows: TGTGCCAGCAGCCGACAGCGGGGGCTCTCCTACAATGAGCAGTTCTTC. Translated, it gives CASSRQRGLSYNEQFF.

The table lists this clone with a few counts. The rearrangement links TRBV7-2 to TRBJ1-2; 8 bases map to TRBD1. CDR1 SGHTA and CDR2 FQGNSA come from the germline V gene. CDR3 size: 17 residues. J lost 4 bases, V lost 2 bases, and 12 bases had no gene match. The CDR3 region has the DNA TGTGCCAGCAGCTTACAGGGGGCCCCCTCCCTAAGCTATGGCTACACCTTC. Translating it yields CASSLQGAPSLSYGYTF.

The chain joins TRBV9 to TRBJ1-5; D gene unclear. Germline CDR1 is SGDLS and CDR2 is YYNGEE. CDR3 size: 13 residues. V was shortened by 2 bases and J by 6 bases, with 9 bases between the two germline ends. This chain's CDR3 is CASSVGGRQPQHF. The CDR3 DNA sequence: TGTGCCAGCAGCGTCGGCGGTCGTCAGCCCCAGCATTTT.

This chain joins TRBV4-3 and TRBJ2-7; D not resolved. Between the trimmed V and J ends, which lost 1 base and 7 bases, there was a span of 11 bases. Germline V gene data show CDR1 as LGHNA and CDR2 as YSLEER. The CDR3 consists of 13 residues. DNA for the CDR3: TGCGCCAGCAGCCAAGTGGTTAGGAGAGAGCAGTACTTC. It is translated as CASSQVVRREQYF.

In its sample, this clone was seen many times. CDR3 bases: TGTGCCAGCAGCGTGGGCCTTCCCACCGGGGAGCTGTTTTTT. It encodes CASSVGLPTGELFF. V and J are TRBV7-2 and TRBJ2-2; D is ambiguous. Per the germline V gene, CDR1 is SGHTA and CDR2 is FQGNSA. V lost 5 bases to trimming and J lost 4 bases, with 11 bases between them. This CDR3 is built from 14 residues.

This clone was picked up a small number of times. J is TRBJ1-2 and V is TRBV29-1; TRBD1 aligns across 7 bases. This CDR3 is 13 amino acids long. Per germline, CDR1 SQVTM and CDR2 ANQGSEA. The J segment lost 5 bases and the V segment lost 4 bases, leaving 7 bases of the junction unmatched. The CDR3 nucleotides are TGCAGCGTTGCACTCGGGACAGCTTATGGCTACACCTTC. It translates to CSVALGTAYGYTF.

The V and J genes are TRBV6-5 and TRBJ2-1, with TRBD1 matching over 9 bases. With V trimmed by 6 bases and J by 2 bases, 5 bases remained unmatched. The germline gives CDR1 MNHEY, CDR2 SVGAGI. The CDR3 consists of 15 residues. In DNA form, the CDR3 reads TGTGCCAGCAGACCGGGACAGGGACCCTACAATGAGCAGTTCTTC. Translation gives CASRPGQGPYNEQFF.

CDR3 DNA: TGCGCCAGCAGCTTGTACCCAGGGGATCACTATGGCTACACCTTC. Translated: CASSLYPGDHYGYTF. The chain couples TRBV5-1 to TRBJ1-2, with D perhaps TRBD1 (6 bases). Germline CDR1 reads SGHRS; CDR2 reads YFSETQ. This CDR3 comprises 15 residues. V was cut by 1 base and J by 3 bases, with 13 bases left in between.

The chain recombines TRBV29-1 with TRBJ1-2; 9 nucleotides align to TRBD1. Germline CDR1 SQVTM, CDR2 ANQGSEA. The CDR3 covers 15 residues. Germline trimming cut 8 bases from V and 0 bases from J; bases unmatched to any gene: 10. CDR3: CSSQGAMETNYGYTF. In nucleotides, the CDR3 is TGCAGCTCACAGGGGGCCATGGAGACTAACTATGGCTACACCTTC.

The rearrangement links TRBV27 to TRBJ2-4, with TRBD2 as a possible D gene (5 bases). Trimming took 7 bases from V and 8 from J, leaving 15 bases between them. The CDR3 runs to 13 residues. Germline V gives CDR1 MNHEY, CDR2 SMNVEV (reference sequence). CDR3 coding DNA: TGTGCCAGCACCCCTGTAAACGGGGACATTCAGTACTTC. This encodes CASTPVNGDIQYF.

The V gene is TRBV29-1, the J gene TRBJ2-1; weak D call: TRBD1 (6 bases). V was clipped by 5 bases and J by 4 bases, with 12 bases between them. Germline loops: CDR1 SQVTM, CDR2 ANQGSEA. The CDR3 has 13 amino acids. The CDR3 loop reads CSVSQGEYNEQFF. CDR3 in DNA: TGCAGCGTTTCACAGGGCGAATACAATGAGCAGTTCTTC.

This chain uses TRBV18 with TRBJ1-1; D perhaps matches TRBD1 (5 bases). V was cut by 6 bases and J by 5 bases, with 16 bases left in between. Per germline, CDR1 KGHSH and CDR2 LQKENI. The CDR3 contains 14 residues. The CDR3 bases are TGTGCCAGCTCGGGAGGGGCGGGCGTGACTGAAGCTTTCTTT. Protein: CASSGGAGVTEAFF.

CDR3: CASSPGQASTEAFF. In nucleotides, the CDR3 is TGTGCCAGTAGTCCCGGACAGGCCAGCACTGAAGCTTTCTTT. The chain combines TRBV19 with TRBJ1-1; TRBD1 matches at 7 bases. This CDR3 has 14 amino acids. V shed 5 bases and J 4 bases; nucleotides not matched to a gene: 7. Germline values: CDR1 LNHDA, CDR2 SQIVND (reference sequence).

This chain connects TRBV5-1 to TRBJ2-1, with 9 bases fitting TRBD2. V was pared by 5 bases and J by 4 bases, with 1 base of the junction left unmatched. The CDR3 totals 13 residues. Germline CDR1 is SGHRS and CDR2 is YFSETQ. The CDR3 DNA reads as TGCGCCAGCAGTAGCGGGAGATACAATGAGCAGTTCTTC. Translating it yields CASSSGRYNEQFF.

The chain joins TRBV29-1 to TRBJ1-4; 7 bases agree with TRBD1. The V gene end was trimmed by 4 bases and the J gene end by 7 bases; junction bases not matched to a gene: 12. This CDR3 has 15 amino acids. Germline CDR1 is SQVTM and CDR2 is ANQGSEA. The CDR3, as DNA: TGCAGCGTTGGACAGGGAAGCGAAGGTGGTGAAAAACTGTTTTTT. Translation gives CSVGQGSEGGEKLFF.

The chain has TRBV2 and TRBJ1-5, with 10 bases fitting TRBD1. Germline V gene lookup returns CDR1 SNHLY and CDR2 FYNNEI. V shed 7 bases and J 6 bases; nucleotides not matched to a gene: 6. The CDR3 runs to 14 residues. Here the CDR3 reads CASKRTGGSQPQHF. The CDR3, as DNA: TGTGCCAGCAAAAGGACAGGGGGTAGTCAGCCCCAGCATTTT.